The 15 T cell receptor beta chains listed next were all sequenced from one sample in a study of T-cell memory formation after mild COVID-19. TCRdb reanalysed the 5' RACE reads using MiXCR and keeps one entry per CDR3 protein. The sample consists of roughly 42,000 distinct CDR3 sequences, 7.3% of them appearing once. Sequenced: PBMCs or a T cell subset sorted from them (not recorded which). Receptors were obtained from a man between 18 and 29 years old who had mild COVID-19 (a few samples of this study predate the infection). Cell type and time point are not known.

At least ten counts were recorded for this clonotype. Here the CDR3 DNA reads TGCGCCAGCAGGAGACAGGGAGGCACAGATACGCAGTATTTT. Protein product: CASRRQGGTDTQYF. This chain joins TRBV5-1 and TRBJ2-3, with TRBD1 matching over 7 bases. The CDR3 extends over 14 amino acids. The V gene end was trimmed by 5 bases and the J gene end by 1 base; junction bases not matched to a gene: 4. CDR1 SGHRS and CDR2 YFSETQ come from the germline V gene. Drawing the rest from reference TRBV5-1 and TRBJ2-3, the complete variable domain is KAGVTQTPRYLIKTRGQQVTLSCSPISGHRSVSWYQQTPGQGLQFLFEYFSETQRNKGNFPGRFSGRQFSNSRSEMNVSTLELGDSALYLCASRRQGGTDTQYFGPGTRLTVL.

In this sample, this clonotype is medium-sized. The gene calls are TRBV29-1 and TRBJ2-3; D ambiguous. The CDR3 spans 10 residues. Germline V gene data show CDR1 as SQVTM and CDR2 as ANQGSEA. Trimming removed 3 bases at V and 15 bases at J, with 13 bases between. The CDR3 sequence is CSVEFPTTYF. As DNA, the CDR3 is TGCAGCGTTGAGTTCCCGACCACTTATTTT.

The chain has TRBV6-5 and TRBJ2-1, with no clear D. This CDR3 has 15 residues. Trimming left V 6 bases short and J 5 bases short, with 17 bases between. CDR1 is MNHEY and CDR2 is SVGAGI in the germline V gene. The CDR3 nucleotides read TGTGCCAGCAGCCTTAGTGGCGGCCAACACAATGAGCAGTTCTTC. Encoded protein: CASSLSGGQHNEQFF.

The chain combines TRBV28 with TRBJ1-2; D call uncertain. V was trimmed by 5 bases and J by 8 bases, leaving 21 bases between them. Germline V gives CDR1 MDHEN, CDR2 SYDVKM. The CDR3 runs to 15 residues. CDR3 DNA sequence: TGTGCCAGCAGTCCTACGGGAAGAGGGTTGCCCGGCTACACCTTC. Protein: CASSPTGRGLPGYTF.

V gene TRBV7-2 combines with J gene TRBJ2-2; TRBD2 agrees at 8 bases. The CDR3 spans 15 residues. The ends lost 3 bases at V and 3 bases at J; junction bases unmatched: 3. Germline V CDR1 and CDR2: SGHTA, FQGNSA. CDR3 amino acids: CASSFSGGHTGELFF. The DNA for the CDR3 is TGTGCCAGCAGCTTTTCGGGGGGGCACACCGGGGAGCTGTTTTTT.

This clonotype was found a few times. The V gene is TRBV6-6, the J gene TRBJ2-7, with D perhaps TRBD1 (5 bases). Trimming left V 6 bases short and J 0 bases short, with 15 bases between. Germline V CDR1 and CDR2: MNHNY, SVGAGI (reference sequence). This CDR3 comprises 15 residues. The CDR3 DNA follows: TGTGCCAGCAGCCCCCCCAGGGCCATCTCCTACGAGCAGTACTTC. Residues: CASSPPRAISYEQYF.

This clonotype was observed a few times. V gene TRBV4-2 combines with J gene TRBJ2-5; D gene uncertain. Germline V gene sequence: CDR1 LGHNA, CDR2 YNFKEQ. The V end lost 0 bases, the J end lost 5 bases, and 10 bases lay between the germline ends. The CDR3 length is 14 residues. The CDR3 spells CASSQDGRPETQYF. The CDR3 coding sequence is TGTGCCAGCAGCCAAGATGGGCGTCCTGAGACCCAGTACTTC.

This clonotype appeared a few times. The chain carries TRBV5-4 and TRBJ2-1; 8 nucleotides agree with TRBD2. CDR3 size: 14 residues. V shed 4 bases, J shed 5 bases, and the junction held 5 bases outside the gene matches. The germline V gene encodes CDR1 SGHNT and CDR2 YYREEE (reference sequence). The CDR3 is CASSPTSGHNEQFF. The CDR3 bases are TGTGCCAGCAGCCCCACTAGCGGCCACAATGAGCAGTTCTTC.

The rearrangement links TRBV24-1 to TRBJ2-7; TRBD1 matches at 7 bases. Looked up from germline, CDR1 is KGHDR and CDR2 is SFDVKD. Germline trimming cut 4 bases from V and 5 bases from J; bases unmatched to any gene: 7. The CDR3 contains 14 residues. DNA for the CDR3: TGTGCCACCAGTGAGACGACAGGGTTCCACGAGCAGTACGTC. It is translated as CATSETTGFHEQYV.

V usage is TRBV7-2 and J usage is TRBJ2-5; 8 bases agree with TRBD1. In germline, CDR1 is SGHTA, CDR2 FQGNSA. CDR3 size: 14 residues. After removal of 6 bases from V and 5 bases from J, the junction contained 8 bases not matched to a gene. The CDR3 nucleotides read TGTGCCAGCAGTCCCGACAGGGGATACGAGACCCAGTACTTC. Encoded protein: CASSPDRGYETQYF.

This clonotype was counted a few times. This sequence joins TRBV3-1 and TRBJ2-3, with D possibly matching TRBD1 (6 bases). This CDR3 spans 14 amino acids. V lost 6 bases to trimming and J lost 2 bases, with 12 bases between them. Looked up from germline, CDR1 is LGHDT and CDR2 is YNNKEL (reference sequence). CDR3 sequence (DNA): TGTGCCAGCAGTCTTAGGGGGTTCACAGATACGCAGTATTTT. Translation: CASSLRGFTDTQYF.

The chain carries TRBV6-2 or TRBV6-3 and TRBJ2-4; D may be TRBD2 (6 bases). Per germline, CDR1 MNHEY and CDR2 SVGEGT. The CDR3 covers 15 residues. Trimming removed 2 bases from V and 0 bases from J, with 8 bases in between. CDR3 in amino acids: CASSYEGLAKNIQYF. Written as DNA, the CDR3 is TGTGCCAGCAGTTACGAGGGACTAGCCAAAAACATTCAGTACTTC.

The CDR3 DNA is TGTGCCAGCAGCTTATTGCAGTGGGAAAAACTGTTTTTT. This gives the protein CASSLLQWEKLFF. The V gene is TRBV7-6, the J gene TRBJ1-4, with D uncertain. The germline V gene has CDR1 SGHVS and CDR2 FNYEAQ. V was shortened by 2 bases and J by 8 bases, with 9 bases between the two germline ends. This CDR3 contains 13 residues.

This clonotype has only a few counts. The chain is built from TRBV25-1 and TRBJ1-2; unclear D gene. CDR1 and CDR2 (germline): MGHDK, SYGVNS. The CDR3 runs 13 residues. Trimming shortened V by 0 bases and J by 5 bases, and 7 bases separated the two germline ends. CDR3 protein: CASSEYMGYGYTF. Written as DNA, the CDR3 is TGTGCCAGCAGTGAATATATGGGGTATGGCTACACCTTC.

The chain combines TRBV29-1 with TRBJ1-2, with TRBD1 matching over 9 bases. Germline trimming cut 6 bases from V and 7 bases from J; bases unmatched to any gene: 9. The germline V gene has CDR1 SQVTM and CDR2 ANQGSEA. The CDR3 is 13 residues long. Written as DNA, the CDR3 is TGCAGCGTGGCATCACAGGGGGCGCTTGGCTACACCTTC. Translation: CSVASQGALGYTF.